This T cell receptor beta chain comes out of a study of T cell responses to AZD1222 COVID-19 vaccine. Overall study findings and caveats: The reported proportion of spike-specific TCRs targeting unmutated variant regions was nearly half.

Produced via immunoSEQ multiplex PCR; TCRdb's table is partial and in-frame only. The sample contains tens of thousands of clones, 75% to 95% of which appear only once. In the case of this clone: Its target is unknown.

Germline V gene lookup returns CDR1 SQVTM and CDR2 ANQGSEA. Trimming cost V 4 bases and J 0 bases, with 6 bases left between them. There are 13 residues in the CDR3. The sequencing used peripheral blood, collected 28 days after the second dose of the MenACWY control vaccine. The chain is built from TRBV29-1 and TRBJ2-2; unclear D gene. The clonotype was recovered from an adult who received the MenACWY meningococcal vaccine as a control. The CDR3 DNA follows: TGCAGCGTTGTTCGGCCGAACACCGGGGAGCTGTTTTTT. Residues: CSVVRPNTGELFF.